This TCR beta chain is from a study of shared clonotypes between healthy human individuals. The assay ran at deep level. In the authors' workflow: Junction-only sequences without quality scores were provided by ImmunoSEQ, so filtering was different. Some clones are missing from TCRdb's copy, which holds only in-frame ones; the method was immunoSEQ multiplex PCR. The DNA gave D and trimming, while V, J and clone size come from that table. This repertoire shows 450,000 to 500,000 clones, around 73% found once; its top ten account for around 12%. The V gene lost 8 bases and the J gene lost 5 bases, with 13 bases spanning the gap. Per the germline V gene, CDR1 is MNHNS and CDR2 is SASEGT. The CDR3 runs 13 residues. Only a few counts were recorded for this clone.

V is TRBV6-1 and J is TRBJ1-5; TRBD1 might be the D (6 bases). The sample taken for sequencing was PBMCs. This receptor was taken from a woman aged 40-49 years in good health. Some clones in this sample may be carry-over from other donors' samples. CDR3: CASGLEGDQPQHF. CDR3 sequence (DNA): TGTGCCAGCGGCTTGGAGGGGGATCAGCCCCAGCATTTT.